The subject of this entry is one TCR beta chain. What it recognizes is unknown. The germline V gene has CDR1 SGHVS and CDR2 FQNEAQ. V gave up 4 bases and J gave up 3 bases, with 10 bases separating them. This CDR3 comprises 15 residues. The entry originates in a study of cytotoxic CD8 clonotypes in ibrutinib-treated CLL. In the study overall: Patients gave response samples after a median around eleven months of treatment, range 6 to 36. Study-wide points: Public clonotypes occurred uncommonly; on treatment, they contracted or remained stable. Baseline-level clonality went beyond age-matched healthy donors and moved in step with circulating CD8+ T-cell counts. Clonality rose at ibrutinib response and fell back toward baseline at progression.

Libraries were prepared by immunoSEQ multiplex PCR; TCRdb keeps only in-frame clonotypes and omits some of them. This sample has some 200,000 clones, with about four fifths found just once. Sequencing was performed on PBMCs, taken after 12 months of ibrutinib treatment. The genes are TRBV7-8 and TRBJ1-6; maybe TRBD1 (5 bases). The sequence was obtained from a human donor with chronic lymphocytic leukemia. This CDR3 is CASSSGVLYNSPLHF. The CDR3 nucleotides are TGTGCCAGCAGCTCGGGGGTTCTCTATAATTCACCCCTCCACTTT.